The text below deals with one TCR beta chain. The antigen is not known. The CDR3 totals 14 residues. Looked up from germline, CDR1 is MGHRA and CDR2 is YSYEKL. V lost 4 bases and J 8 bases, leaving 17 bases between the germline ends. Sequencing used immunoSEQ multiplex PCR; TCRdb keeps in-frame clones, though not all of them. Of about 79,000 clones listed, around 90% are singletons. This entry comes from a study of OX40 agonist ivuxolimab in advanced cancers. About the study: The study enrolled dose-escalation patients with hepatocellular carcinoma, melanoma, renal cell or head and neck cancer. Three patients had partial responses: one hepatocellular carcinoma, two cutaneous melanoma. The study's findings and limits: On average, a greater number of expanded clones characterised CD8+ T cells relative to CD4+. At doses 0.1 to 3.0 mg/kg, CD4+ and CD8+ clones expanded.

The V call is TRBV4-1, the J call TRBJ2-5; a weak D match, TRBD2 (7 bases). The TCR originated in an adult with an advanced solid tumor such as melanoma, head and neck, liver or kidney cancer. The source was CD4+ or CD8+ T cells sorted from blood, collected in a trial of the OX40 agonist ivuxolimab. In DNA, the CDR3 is TGCGCCAGCAGCCCTGGGGGCACGGGGGGAACCCAGTACTTC. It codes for CASSPGGTGGTQYF.